These 2 T cell receptor beta chains were all obtained from the same sample, sequenced in a study of Tregs in tolerant kidney transplant recipients. Here immunoSEQ multiplex PCR was the method, and the copy in TCRdb shows in-frame clones only, minus some. Altogether 85,000 to 95,000 clones are present, 90% to 95% being singletons, with the ten largest covering 4.5% to 5%. The sequenced material came from CD8+ T cells from blood. Every receptor here comes from a human donor in good health.

The CDR3 loop reads CASSILTGISSYEQYF. In nucleotides, the CDR3 is TGCGCCAGCAGCATACTGACAGGGATTAGCTCCTACGAGCAGTACTTC. The chain links TRBV5-1 to TRBJ2-7; 7 bases match TRBD1. CDR1 and CDR2 (germline): SGHRS, YFSETQ. Trimming removed 4 bases from V and 0 bases from J; junction bases left unmatched: 10. The CDR3 sequence is 16 residues long.

This chain joins TRBV6-5 and TRBJ1-4; no clear D gene. Trimming removed 0 bases from V and 11 bases from J, with 10 bases in between. CDR1 is MNHEY, CDR2 SVGAGI, per germline. CDR3 length: 13 residues. CDR3 loop: CASSYSSALKLFF. The CDR3 DNA is TGTGCCAGCAGTTACTCGAGTGCGTTGAAACTGTTTTTT.